Each of the 21 T cell receptor beta chains below was sequenced from the same sample in a study of post-analysis software for immune sequencing data. General study results and limits: Patients carried several TRBV segments more frequently than controls did, and TRBV5-6, TRBV5-1 and TRBV20-1 were among them.

Unique molecular identifiers had been added to the TCR beta cDNA libraries. One entry per CDR3 protein results from TCRdb running MiXCR on the PCR reads. The table includes about 500,000 distinct CDR3 sequences, nearly 45% detected once. Their target antigens are unknown. Sequencing was carried out using blood. The receptors here all came from a girl aged 10 to 17 with multiple sclerosis.

This clonotype was seen only a few times. The chain uses TRBV29-1 and TRBJ2-5, with D unclear. The CDR3 loop spans 11 amino acids. The V end was cut by 4 bases, the J end by 5 bases, with 8 bases between. In germline, CDR1 is SQVTM, CDR2 ANQGSEA. Here the CDR3 reads CSVGVGETQYF. In DNA form, the CDR3 reads TGCAGCGTTGGAGTGGGTGAGACCCAGTACTTC.

The chain's CDR3 is CASSPGLAGGPSETQYF. Written as DNA, the CDR3 is TGTGCCAGCAGCCCGGGACTAGCGGGAGGGCCATCAGAGACCCAGTACTTC. V usage is TRBV7-2 and J usage is TRBJ2-5, with 16 bases aligning to TRBD2. Losses at the gene ends were 5 bases for V and 4 bases for J; bases not matched to a gene: 7. In germline, CDR1 is SGHTA, CDR2 FQGNSA. The CDR3 runs 17 residues. The full variable domain, in which reference TRBV7-2 and TRBJ2-5 provide the parts outside the CDR3, is GAGVSQSPSNKVTEKGKDVELRCDPISGHTALYWYRQSLGQGLEFLIYFQGNSAPDKSGLPSDRFSAERTGGSVSTLTIQRTQQEDSAVYLCASSPGLAGGPSETQYFGPGTRLLVL.

The chain employs TRBV29-1 and TRBJ1-5, with 8 bases matching TRBD1. Germline loops: CDR1 SQVTM, CDR2 ANQGSEA. V was clipped by 7 bases and J by 2 bases; unmatched bases: 10. The CDR3 is 15 residues long. In DNA form, the CDR3 reads TGCAGCGGCGACAGGGGATCTTATGGCAATCAGCCCCAGCATTTT. Amino acids: CSGDRGSYGNQPQHF. Full variable domain (outside the CDR3, taken from reference TRBV29-1 and TRBJ1-5): SAVISQKPSRDICQRGTSLTIQCQVDSQVTMMFWYRQQPGQSLTLIATANQGSEATYESGFVIDKFPISRPNLTFSTLTVSNMSPEDSSIYLCSGDRGSYGNQPQHFGDGTRLSIL.

The chain combines TRBV11-2 with TRBJ1-4, with TRBD1 matching 7 bases. Germline V gene data show CDR1 as SGHAT and CDR2 as FQNNGV. There are 15 residues in the CDR3. The ends lost 4 bases at V and 1 base at J; junction bases unmatched: 3. The CDR3 sequence: CASSSHRGTNEKLFF. For the CDR3, the DNA is TGTGCCAGCAGCTCCCACAGGGGAACTAATGAAAAACTGTTTTTT.

This clonotype was recorded once. The chain links TRBV7-8 to TRBJ1-1, with D possibly TRBD1 on 5 matching bases. The CDR3 is 12 residues long. The germline V and J ends were trimmed by 6 bases and 4 bases, with 9 bases remaining between them. CDR1 is SGHVS, CDR2 FQNEAQ, per germline. Here the CDR3 reads CASRGESTEAFF. DNA of the CDR3: TGTGCCAGCAGAGGGGAGAGCACTGAAGCTTTCTTT.

The chain recombines TRBV28 with TRBJ1-5; TRBD1 aligns across 7 bases. Unmatched junction bases numbered 13, after V lost 2 bases and J lost 3 bases. The CDR3 is 18 amino acids. Germline V lookup: CDR1 MDHEN, CDR2 SYDVKM. CDR3 DNA sequence: TGTGCCAGCAGTTTAAGGGGTGACGGGACAGACTACAATCAGCCCCAGCATTTT. Residues: CASSLRGDGTDYNQPQHF.

This chain links TRBV5-1 with TRBJ2-7, with 10 bases that match TRBD2. Losses at the gene ends were 0 bases for V and 3 bases for J; bases not matched to a gene: 6. The CDR3 consists of 16 residues. Germline assignment: CDR1 SGHRS and CDR2 YFSETQ. CDR3 DNA sequence: TGCGCCAGCAGCTTGGCCGGGACTAGCGCCTTCTACGAGCAGTACTTC. It translates to CASSLAGTSAFYEQYF.

CDR3 coding DNA: TGCAGTGCTGCCGCATCCGGGACAGCGAACACTGAAGCTTTCTTT. Residues: CSAAASGTANTEAFF. The chain links TRBV20-1 to TRBJ1-1; the match to TRBD1 covers 7 bases. V lost 5 bases to trimming and J lost 1 base; unmatched junction nucleotides: 10. This CDR3 spans 15 amino acids. Germline CDR1 reads DFQATT; CDR2 reads SNEGSKA (reference sequence).

The rearrangement uses TRBV5-6 and TRBJ2-7; weak D call: TRBD1 (6 bases). Looked up from germline, CDR1 is SGHDT and CDR2 is YYEEEE. V shed 0 bases and J shed 6 bases, with 7 bases lying between them. The CDR3 has 12 residues. DNA for the CDR3: TGTGCCAGCAGCTTGGACAGGGCCGAGCAGTACTTC. Translation: CASSLDRAEQYF.

This rearrangement joins TRBV25-1 to TRBJ2-7; 13 bases line up with TRBD2. Germline V gives CDR1 MGHDK, CDR2 SYGVNS. The V gene end was trimmed by 9 bases and the J gene end by 3 bases; junction bases not matched to a gene: 8. The CDR3 contains 15 residues. The CDR3 protein is CASLDRTSGSYEQYF. DNA for the CDR3: TGTGCCAGTCTCGACCGGACTAGCGGGAGCTACGAGCAGTACTTC.

This clonotype was picked up a small number of times. The gene calls are TRBV29-1 and TRBJ2-4; D gene unclear. Trimming pared 0 bases from V and 0 bases from J, leaving 9 bases between. This CDR3 has 15 amino acids. CDR1 SQVTM and CDR2 ANQGSEA come from the germline V gene. The CDR3 region has the DNA TGCAGCGTTGAAGATCGGTGGGAAGCCAAAAACATTCAGTACTTC. It encodes CSVEDRWEAKNIQYF.

This clonotype was counted a few times. This rearrangement joins TRBV7-3 to TRBJ2-3; the D gene is possibly TRBD1 (6 bases). The CDR3 covers 16 residues. The V gene lost 5 bases and the J gene lost 2 bases, with 17 bases spanning the gap. The germline CDR1 and CDR2 sequences are SGHTA and FQGTGA. CDR3 sequence reads: CASSIFGQKDTDTQYF. The CDR3, as DNA: TGTGCCAGCAGCATATTCGGACAGAAGGACACAGATACGCAGTATTTT.

In nucleotides, the CDR3 is TGTGCCAGCAGCTCCTTAAGGGAGCGAAACGAAAAACTGTTTTTT. This encodes CASSSLRERNEKLFF. This sequence joins TRBV13 and TRBJ1-4, with D hard to call. Trimming pared 4 bases from V and 8 bases from J, leaving 17 bases between. There are 15 residues in the CDR3. CDR1 PRHDT and CDR2 FYEKMQ come from the germline V gene (reference sequence).

CDR3 nucleotide sequence: TGTGCCAGCAGCTTATCCACAGGGGGCGAGGGGTATGGCTACACCTTC. Residues: CASSLSTGGEGYGYTF. This chain connects TRBV7-2 to TRBJ1-2, with 9 positions matching TRBD1. The CDR3 is made up of 16 amino acids. Germline V gene data show CDR1 as SGHTA and CDR2 as FQGNSA. J was trimmed by 5 bases and V by 2 bases; bases with no gene match: 9.

The rearrangement links TRBV5-1 to TRBJ2-5, with a tentative D call TRBD2 (5 bases). CDR1 is SGHRS and CDR2 is YFSETQ in the germline V gene. CDR3 length: 15 amino acids. The V gene lost 0 bases and the J gene lost 1 base, with 10 bases spanning the gap. The CDR3 loop is CASSLGAEIQETQYF. CDR3 DNA sequence: TGCGCCAGCAGCTTGGGAGCGGAGATCCAAGAGACCCAGTACTTC.

This clonotype was detected once. V and J are TRBV5-1 and TRBJ2-3; 7 bases map to TRBD1. Germline lookup yields CDR1 SGHRS and CDR2 YFSETQ. V was clipped by 4 bases and J by 5 bases; unmatched bases: 13. The CDR3 runs 16 residues. CDR3 residues: CASSPMLGQSQDTQYF. DNA for the CDR3: TGCGCCAGCAGCCCAATGTTGGGACAGAGTCAAGATACGCAGTATTTT.

The sample holds a few counts of this clonotype. The chain uses TRBV5-1 and TRBJ2-4; a possible D gene is TRBD2 (6 bases). Germline assignment: CDR1 SGHRS and CDR2 YFSETQ. V gave up 4 bases and J gave up 8 bases, with 13 bases separating them. CDR3 length: 13 residues. The CDR3, as DNA: TGCGCCAGCAGCATTAGCGGAGAGGACATTCAGTACTTC. This gives the protein CASSISGEDIQYF.

This clonotype was seen just once. The junction departs from the called germline gene at one end, perhaps through a read error. The chain combines TRBV5-1 with TRBJ2-7; TRBD2 matches 9 bases. The CDR3 loop spans 15 amino acids. Germline CDR1 SGHRS, CDR2 YFSETQ. CDR3 nucleotides: TGCGCCAGCAGCTTGAGTTTAGCGGGAGTCAGCGAGCGGTACTTC. Translation: CASSLSLAGVSERYF.

This chain uses TRBV11-1 with TRBJ2-1; D uncertain. Germline V gene lookup returns CDR1 SGHAT and CDR2 FQDESV (reference sequence). CDR3 length: 11 residues. The V end lost 11 bases, the J end lost 5 bases, and 10 bases lay between the germline ends. CDR3 DNA: TGTGCCTCCAGAGAGCACAATGAGCAGTTCTTC. It is translated as CASREHNEQFF.

The genes are TRBV5-1 and TRBJ2-1, with D tentatively TRBD1 (6 bases). The ends were cut back, 4 bases at V and 4 bases at J, with 15 bases in the middle. The CDR3 consists of 15 residues. The germline gives CDR1 SGHRS, CDR2 YFSETQ. CDR3 sequence reads: CASSTTGPQYNEQFF. In nucleotides, the CDR3 is TGCGCCAGCAGCACCACAGGGCCCCAATACAATGAGCAGTTCTTC.

The rearrangement joins TRBV24-1 to TRBJ2-1; TRBD2 matches 10 bases. V lost 5 bases and J lost 3; bases outside the gene matches: 6. The CDR3 is 16 residues long. Germline CDR1 is KGHDR and CDR2 is SFDVKD. For the CDR3, the DNA is TGTGCCACCAGTGGGCCCGCTAGCGGGAGCTACAATGAGCAGTTCTTC. Translation gives CATSGPASGSYNEQFF.